This T cell receptor (beta chain) was recovered during a study of T-cell reconstitution after alpha-beta-depleted transplantation in children. TCRbeta library preparation incorporated unique molecular identifiers. TCRdb called the PCR reads again in MiXCR, with one record for every CDR3 protein. Found here are hundreds of thousands of distinct CDR3 sequences, 15% to 20% of them singletons; the top ten hold 0.8% to 1.1%. This CDR3 comprises 18 residues. CDR1 SGHAT and CDR2 FQDESV come from the germline V gene (reference sequence). With V trimmed by 8 bases and J by 5 bases, 15 bases remained unmatched. This clonotype has a handful of counts.

The chain joins TRBV11-1 to TRBJ2-2, with 12 bases aligning to TRBD1. This TCR derives from a human donor who donated a stem cell graft to a child with acute myeloid leukemia. This specimen was PBMCs from the stem cell graft donor, taken from the stem cell graft. This chain's CDR3 is CASWTKGQGALRTGELFF. In DNA, the CDR3 is TGTGCCAGCTGGACAAAGGGACAGGGGGCGCTCCGAACCGGGGAGCTGTTTTTT.